A single sample is the source of the 28 T cell receptor beta chains below, sequenced in a study of blood T cell repertoires in COVID-19. Using immunoSEQ multiplex PCR, the repertoire was profiled, and TCRdb retains in-frame clones only, with some absent. Of some 220,000 clones in the sample, 88% were seen once. Source material: PBMCs or T cells enriched from blood (not recorded which). These TCRs come from a woman aged 25 to 39 who had recovered from COVID-19.

The chain employs TRBV5-6 and TRBJ1-2; D possibly corresponds to TRBD1 (5 bases). This CDR3 has 15 amino acids. The germline V gene encodes CDR1 SGHDT and CDR2 YYEEEE. V lost 1 base, J lost 4 bases, and 14 bases lay in between. CDR3 nucleotide sequence: TGTGCCAGCAGCTTGTGGGGTCCAGGGATCTATGGCTACACCTTC. It yields the protein CASSLWGPGIYGYTF.

The rearrangement links TRBV11-2 to TRBJ2-1, with a tentative D call TRBD2 (5 bases). The CDR3 length is 15 residues. The germline V gene encodes CDR1 SGHAT and CDR2 FQNNGV. The V gene lost 1 base and the J gene lost 9 bases, with 16 bases spanning the gap. CDR3 region: CASSLASLFGVEQFF. Here the CDR3 DNA reads TGTGCCAGCAGCTTAGCGTCCCTCTTCGGGGTTGAGCAGTTCTTC.

V is TRBV4-1 and J is TRBJ2-1; 8 positions match TRBD2. The junction had 9 bases not matched to a gene; V was cut back by 0 bases and J by 5 bases. Germline V gene data show CDR1 as MGHRA and CDR2 as YSYEKL. There are 17 residues in the CDR3. The CDR3 loop reads CASSQDPAGDPNNEQFF. CDR3 DNA: TGCGCCAGCAGCCAAGATCCAGCGGGGGATCCAAACAATGAGCAGTTCTTC.

This clone is a singleton in its sample. The rearrangement links TRBV18 to TRBJ2-7; 7 bases map to TRBD1. The V gene end was trimmed by 2 bases and the J gene end by 6 bases; junction bases not matched to a gene: 7. Looked up from germline, CDR1 is KGHSH and CDR2 is LQKENI. The CDR3 runs 14 residues. CDR3 DNA sequence: TGTGCCAGCTCACCAGAACAGGGGTGGTCCGAGCAGTACTTC. It encodes CASSPEQGWSEQYF.

This rearrangement joins TRBV7-2 to TRBJ2-1; D not certain. Germline-derived CDR1 and CDR2 are SGHTA and FQGNSA. The CDR3 loop spans 13 amino acids. Deletions cut 5 bases from V and 1 base from J, with 6 bases between. The CDR3 nucleotides read TGTGCCAGCAGCCCGGTTTCCTACAATGAGCAGTTCTTC. This codes for CASSPVSYNEQFF.

V and J are TRBV7-8 and TRBJ1-1, with TRBD1 matching 8 bases. The CDR3 sequence is 15 residues long. The trim removed 3 bases at V and 1 base at J, leaving 4 bases unmatched. The V gene's germline CDR1 is SGHVS and CDR2 FQNEAQ. The CDR3 loop is CASSFAGTGNTEAFF. The DNA of the CDR3 is TGTGCCAGCAGCTTTGCCGGGACAGGGAACACTGAAGCTTTCTTT.

The J gene is TRBJ1-5, the V gene TRBV27, with 9 bases lining up with TRBD1. Germline V gene data show CDR1 as MNHEY and CDR2 as SMNVEV (reference sequence). V dropped 4 bases and J dropped 0; count of bases not matched to a gene: 7. This CDR3 is built from 17 residues. The CDR3 region is CASSSGQGIYSNQPQHF. The CDR3 nucleotides read TGTGCCAGCAGTTCGGGACAGGGAATATATAGCAATCAGCCCCAGCATTTT.

J is TRBJ1-5 and V is TRBV6-5, with D hard to call. Trimming shortened V by 6 bases and J by 5 bases, and 14 bases separated the two germline ends. This CDR3 contains 14 residues. Germline V CDR1 and CDR2: MNHEY, SVGAGI. The CDR3 region has the DNA TGTGCCAGCAGCCCCCGAGGGTGGGATCAGCCCCAGCATTTT. It yields the protein CASSPRGWDQPQHF.

V gene TRBV7-2 combines with J gene TRBJ1-2; TRBD1 matches at 8 bases. The junction had 4 bases not matched to a gene; V was cut back by 2 bases and J by 5 bases. The CDR3 sequence is 14 residues long. Germline V gives CDR1 SGHTA, CDR2 FQGNSA. CDR3 nucleotides: TGTGCCAGCAGCTTACAGGGGGCGCGATATGGCTACACCTTC. Translated: CASSLQGARYGYTF.

This clone was detected many times. The chain has TRBV27 and TRBJ1-6, with TRBD1 matching over 7 bases. The CDR3 covers 14 residues. Per germline, CDR1 MNHEY and CDR2 SMNVEV (reference sequence). J gave up 6 bases and V 6 bases, and 5 bases lay outside the gene matches. CDR3 region: CASRLTGLNSPLHF. DNA for the CDR3: TGTGCCAGCAGGCTGACAGGGCTTAATTCACCCCTCCACTTT.

Here the CDR3 reads CASSPDSGGITDTQYF. Here the CDR3 DNA reads TGCGCCAGCAGCCCGGATTCAGGGGGTATCACAGATACGCAGTATTTT. The gene calls are TRBV4-3 and TRBJ2-3, with 7 bases that match TRBD1. V was clipped by 4 bases and J by 2 bases; unmatched bases: 9. Germline values: CDR1 LGHNA, CDR2 YSLEER. This CDR3 contains 16 residues.

This clone was counted a single time. The rearrangement links TRBV9 to TRBJ1-2; 7 bases fit TRBD1. The CDR3 has 14 amino acids. J was trimmed by 4 bases and V by 4 bases; bases with no gene match: 7. CDR1 SGDLS and CDR2 YYNGEE come from the germline V gene. The CDR3: CASSSPGQFYGYTF. CDR3 DNA: TGTGCCAGCAGCTCCCCGGGACAGTTCTATGGCTACACCTTC.

The chain combines TRBV6-4 with TRBJ2-3; TRBD1 agrees at 7 bases. CDR3 size: 13 residues. V dropped 0 bases and J dropped 10; count of bases not matched to a gene: 4. Germline CDR1 MRHNA, CDR2 SNTAGT. This CDR3 reads CASSDSRTGSQYF. The CDR3 DNA follows: TGTGCCAGCAGTGACTCAAGGACAGGTTCGCAGTATTTT.

In nucleotides, the CDR3 is TGTGCCAGCAGCCCCGGCGGGGCTCTGTTGGGTGAAAAACTGTTTTTT. It yields the protein CASSPGGALLGEKLFF. V usage is TRBV7-2 and J usage is TRBJ1-4; tentative D call: TRBD1 (5 bases). Germline CDR1 reads SGHTA; CDR2 reads FQGNSA. This CDR3 is built from 16 residues. The V gene lost 5 bases and the J gene lost 7 bases, with 20 bases spanning the gap.

The chain links TRBV7-2 to TRBJ2-7, with TRBD2 matching 7 bases. J was trimmed by 5 bases and V by 1 base; bases with no gene match: 2. Germline V gives CDR1 SGHTA, CDR2 FQGNSA. The length of the CDR3 is 13 residues. The CDR3 nucleotides read TGTGCCAGCAGCTTAGGACGGGGGGACGAGCAGTACTTC. The encoded protein is CASSLGRGDEQYF.

This sequence joins TRBV5-6 and TRBJ2-2; no firm D call. Germline CDR1 is SGHDT and CDR2 is YYEEEE. V lost 4 bases to trimming and J lost 7 bases, with 11 bases between them. This CDR3 region has 13 residues. The CDR3 reads CASSLPHGGELFF. The CDR3 nucleotides are TGTGCCAGCAGCCTTCCTCACGGCGGGGAGCTGTTTTTT. Together with reference TRBV5-6 and TRBJ2-2, the CDR3 gives the full variable domain: DAGVTQSPTHLIKTRGQQVTLRCSPKSGHDTVSWYQQALGQGPQFIFQYYEEEERQRGNFPDRFSGHQFPNYSSELNVNALLLGDSALYLCASSLPHGGELFFGEGSRLTVL.

The rearrangement uses TRBV2 and TRBJ2-1, with 7 positions matching TRBD1. Losses at the gene ends were 9 bases for V and 9 bases for J; bases not matched to a gene: 2. The CDR3 extends over 10 amino acids. The germline gives CDR1 SNHLY, CDR2 FYNNEI. The CDR3 here is CASTGVEQFF. In DNA, the CDR3 is TGTGCCAGTACAGGGGTTGAGCAGTTCTTC.

The CDR3 loop reads CASSPNGGSGHVYTF. CDR3 in DNA: TGTGCCAGCAGCCCAAATGGCGGTTCCGGCCACGTCTACACCTTC. The chain uses TRBV7-3 and TRBJ1-2; D is ambiguous. The germline V gene encodes CDR1 SGHTA and CDR2 FQGTGA. The CDR3 loop spans 15 amino acids. Trimming removed 5 bases from V and 10 bases from J, with 23 bases in between.

In regard to this clone: The same CDR3 can be traced to other DNA sequences in this sample. CDR3 region: CSVDSGGPYNEQFF. DNA for the CDR3: TGCAGCGTTGACTCGGGGGGACCCTACAATGAGCAGTTCTTC. The J gene is TRBJ2-1, the V gene TRBV29-1, with 7 bases aligning to TRBD2. The germline CDR1 and CDR2 sequences are SQVTM and ANQGSEA. This CDR3 region has 14 residues. Trimming removed 3 bases from V and 2 bases from J; junction bases left unmatched: 4.

The chain joins TRBV27 to TRBJ1-6; D is perhaps TRBD1 (5 bases). CDR1 is MNHEY and CDR2 is SMNVEV in the germline V gene (reference sequence). CDR3 length: 14 amino acids. Trimming stripped 5 bases from V and 10 bases from J, with 15 bases between. The CDR3 here is CASSPRSGGSPLHF. Written as DNA, the CDR3 is TGTGCCAGCAGTCCCCGTTCCGGGGGATCACCCCTCCACTTT.

The J gene is TRBJ1-4, the V gene TRBV6-5, with unresolved D. Germline-derived CDR1 and CDR2 are MNHEY and SVGAGI. The CDR3 is 13 amino acids. Trimming took 2 bases from V and 3 from J, leaving 4 bases between them. CDR3 sequence (DNA): TGTGCCAGCAGTTACCGAGCTAATGAAAAACTGTTTTTT. Protein sequence: CASSYRANEKLFF.

The CDR3 bases are TGTGCCAGCAGATACAGGGCTGGCGGGGAGCTGTTTTTT. The encoded protein is CASRYRAGGELFF. The chain employs TRBV7-2 and TRBJ2-2, with TRBD1 as a possible D gene (6 bases). Germline V CDR1 and CDR2: SGHTA, FQGNSA. V gave up 6 bases and J gave up 7 bases, with 12 bases separating them. The CDR3 sequence is 13 residues long.

This rearrangement joins TRBV4-1 to TRBJ2-3; D might be TRBD2 (5 bases). Germline V gene data show CDR1 as MGHRA and CDR2 as YSYEKL. Trimming removed 0 bases from V and 2 bases from J, with 12 bases in between. The CDR3 extends over 16 amino acids. The CDR3 bases are TGCGCCAGCAGCCAAGATCAGGAGACTATCACAGATACGCAGTATTTT. This translates into CASSQDQETITDTQYF.

This clone was picked up a small number of times. The V and J genes are TRBV19 and TRBJ1-6; a possible D gene is TRBD1 (6 bases). V shed 3 bases and J shed 9 bases, with 15 bases lying between them. Germline V CDR1 and CDR2: LNHDA, SQIVND (reference sequence). The CDR3 runs to 15 residues. Here the CDR3 reads CASSIAGTLRSPLHF. The CDR3 region has the DNA TGTGCCAGTAGTATTGCCGGGACACTACGTTCACCCCTCCACTTT.

This clone was seen a handful of times. The chain has TRBV6-4 and TRBJ1-6; D not resolved. This CDR3 contains 13 residues. CDR1 and CDR2 (germline): MRHNA, SNTAGT. With 3 bases removed from V and 5 bases from J, the gap between germline ends came to 5 bases. The CDR3 protein is CASSENNNSPLHF. In DNA form, the CDR3 reads TGTGCCAGCAGTGAAAACAATAATTCACCCCTCCACTTT.

This chain joins TRBV5-1 and TRBJ2-5, with D uncertain. The V gene lost 0 bases and the J gene lost 2 bases, with 17 bases spanning the gap. Germline-derived CDR1 and CDR2 are SGHRS and YFSETQ. This CDR3 region has 17 residues. The chain's CDR3 is CASSLELQSISQETQYF. The DNA for the CDR3 is TGCGCCAGCAGCTTGGAGTTACAATCAATATCTCAAGAGACCCAGTACTTC.

In nucleotides, the CDR3 is TGTGCCAGCTCACCTTCGGACAGCCCCTACGAGCAGTACTTC. Translated, it gives CASSPSDSPYEQYF. The genes are TRBV18 and TRBJ2-7; a possible D gene is TRBD1 (6 bases). The CDR3 sequence is 14 residues long. CDR1 and CDR2 (germline): KGHSH, LQKENI. V was trimmed by 3 bases and J by 2 bases, leaving 11 bases between them.

This clone was seen only once. This chain joins TRBV4-3 and TRBJ1-3, with D possibly being TRBD1 (6 bases). Germline V gene sequence: CDR1 LGHNA, CDR2 YSLEER. Between the trimmed V and J ends, which lost 4 bases and 0 bases, there was a span of 19 bases. This CDR3 comprises 18 residues. The CDR3 here is CASSLFGQTGRSGNTIYF. The CDR3 nucleotides are TGCGCCAGCAGCCTATTCGGACAGACCGGCCGCTCTGGAAACACCATATATTTT.